This TCR beta chain stems from a study of shared clonotypes between healthy human individuals. Turning to the study itself: Three CD4 naive, three CD4 memory, two CD8 naive and one CD8 memory plate were used per donor.

The assay was immunoSEQ multiplex PCR, and TCRdb's table has in-frame clones only and misses some. This sample has 800,000 to 950,000 clones, with about 97% found just once. Study results and caveats: A reduction in generation probabilities was seen for non-shared clonotypes relative to those shared by all four donors. For sorted subsets, rarefaction showed incomplete sequencing despite large depth.

Positively selected for CCR7, the CD45RO-negative cells used as naive CD8 cells excluded terminally differentiated effector memory CD45RA+ cells. With 3 bases clipped from V and 5 bases from J, the junction kept 2 bases outside the gene matches. This CDR3 spans 13 amino acids. Germline CDR1 MNHEY, CDR2 SMNVEV (reference sequence). Notes on this clone: What it binds is not known.

The gene calls are TRBV27 and TRBJ2-3; 7 positions match TRBD2. This sequence was found in a man aged 30 to 39 in good health. Specimen: naive CD8+ T cells sorted from blood. The CDR3 DNA reads as TGTGCCAGCAGTTTCGGCGGGGGAGATACGCAGTATTTT. The encoded protein is CASSFGGGDTQYF.